This T cell receptor beta chain emerged from a study of blood T cell repertoires in COVID-19. The V and J ends lost 3 bases and 5 bases, in that order; junction bases with no gene match: 5. Germline CDR1 KGHSH, CDR2 LQKENI. The CDR3 is 15 residues long. Data came from immunoSEQ multiplex PCR; TCRdb stores just in-frame clones and leaves some out. The table has roughly 100,000 clones, roughly nine tenths seen once. This chain joins TRBV18 and TRBJ2-1; TRBD1 matches at 9 bases. This TCR was recovered from a man between 50 and 59 years old in a cohort sampled during active COVID-19. The sample comprised peripheral blood. CDR3: CASSPGTGRHNEQFF. The DNA of the CDR3 is TGTGCCAGCTCACCCGGGACAGGGAGGCACAATGAGCAGTTCTTC.